The 3 T cell receptor beta chains below were found in one sample sequenced in a study of blood T cell repertoires in COVID-19. This table comes from immunoSEQ multiplex PCR, and its TCRdb copy is limited to in-frame clones, with some not included. The table lists 140,000 to 150,000 clones, roughly 90% of them singletons. The sample taken for sequencing was PBMCs or T cells enriched from blood (not recorded which). The receptor source for this set is a man aged 50-59 years who had recovered from COVID-19.

This clone has a handful of counts. The chain is built from TRBV19 and TRBJ2-2, with 9 nucleotides matching TRBD1. The J segment lost 5 bases and the V segment lost 7 bases, leaving 8 bases of the junction unmatched. There are 15 residues in the CDR3. Germline-derived CDR1 and CDR2 are LNHDA and SQIVND (reference sequence). As DNA, the CDR3 is TGTGCCAGTACAAGAGGGGACAGGGTTACCGGGGAGCTGTTTTTT. Protein: CASTRGDRVTGELFF.

The chain couples TRBV7-2 to TRBJ2-7; TRBD2 is a possible D gene (6 bases). V was trimmed by 5 bases and J by 0 bases, leaving 11 bases between them. This CDR3 comprises 14 residues. Germline assignment: CDR1 SGHTA and CDR2 FQGNSA. Written as DNA, the CDR3 is TGTGCCAGCAGCCTTAGCGGTAGCTCCTACGAGCAGTACTTC. Its protein is CASSLSGSSYEQYF.

The rearrangement uses TRBV2 and TRBJ1-2; 12 nucleotides align to TRBD1. Looked up from germline, CDR1 is SNHLY and CDR2 is FYNNEI. This CDR3 spans 12 amino acids. Unmatched junction bases numbered 3, after V lost 9 bases and J lost 7 bases. This CDR3 reads CASRDRGPGYTF. The DNA of the CDR3 is TGTGCCAGTAGGGACAGGGGGCCTGGCTACACCTTC.